The TCR beta chain described here comes from a study of shared clonotypes between healthy human individuals (dated by TCRdb to 2020 to 2021). Background on the whole study: Three men and a couple of women, aged 18 to 49 years, made up the cohort. For each donor, CD4 naive and CD4 memory were each given three plates, CD8 naive was given two plates, and CD8 memory was given one plate. To estimate repertoire size and how much clonotype sharing occurs between individuals, the study deeply sequenced the blood TCR repertoires of five healthy adults. Libraries were prepared and TCR repertoires were sequenced by different laboratories using diverse techniques, in order to increase sequencing depth and limit assay-specific biases. Per donor, leukapheresis produced somewhere between about 0.9 and 9.5 billion PBMCs.

Regarding this clone: Its cognate antigen has yet to be identified. Per-base quality was not reported, and no clone a single base away is much larger than it.

Using the deep immunoSEQ assay, multiplex PCR amplified TCR CDR3 regions from genomic DNA. Extracted genomic DNA from each cell subset was distributed evenly across all wells of several immunoSEQ 96-well plates, and each plate was treated as a replicate. For sorted subsets, around 200 ng genomic DNA, equal to about 30,000 T cell genomes, was loaded into each replicate PCR. Purified libraries were measured with a Qubit 3.0 fluorometer, size-checked on a Bioanalyzer 2100, and measured again with the KAPA Library Quantification kit. Every immunoSEQ 96-well plate was sequenced on a dedicated single-read 150-cycle Illumina NextSeq 550 flow cell. Concerning the study's data processing: Because only junctional sequences without quality scores were contained in the immunoSEQ output, filtering matching that applied to full-length reads could not be performed. To assign V/J genes and CDR3, sequences were annotated using PyIR, a Python wrapper for IgBLAST v1.9, with IMGT germline references. Reads were removed for weak V/J assignments (E-value above 1e-6), missing CDR3, stop codons, out-of-frame junctions, or ambiguous translated residues. V3J clonotypes were defined by identical inferred V gene, J gene, and CDR3 amino acid sequence. Percentage overlap between repertoires was computed as shared unique clonotypes divided by the size of the smaller repertoire. Repertoire richness was assessed with RTK rarefaction, the Chao1 estimator, and Recon v2.1 estimates of unobserved clonotypes. OLGA was used to compute generation probabilities for all TCRbeta clonotypes that the gDNA method yielded from four donors. TCRdb retrieved this table from immuneACCESS and kept in-frame rearrangements only. Not all clones are present; in checked studies, unresolved V genes account for under half, and no reason is known for the remainder. V and J calls and clone size are as listed in that table; D and trimming were resolved from the DNA. The sample includes 2 million to 2.5 million clones, with around 95% observed a single time. In total, the top ten clones hold around 0.13% of the sample.

The investigation overall reported the following: Larger estimated clonotype richness was generally found for naive subsets than for memory subsets. Pairwise subsampling indicated that sequencing depth was expected to affect the degree of clonotype sharing among donors. Sampling was restricted to blood, and TCR repertoires in tissue are likely to differ from TCR repertoires in blood. Across a few donors, roughly 5% of naive CD4, 3% to 4% of naive CD8, under 2.5% of memory CD4, and approximately 0.42% of memory CD8 clonotypes were shared. Higher generation probabilities were observed for clonotypes shared by all four sorted-subset donors than for non-shared clonotypes. Incomplete sequencing was indicated by rarefaction of sorted-subset datasets, despite the large sequencing depth. Because the study included a small number of donors, the genetic and exposure-history diversity represented was limited.

Healthy HIV-negative adults with no recently reported acute infections or vaccinations were included as donors. All donors were Caucasian adults living in Nashville, Tennessee, USA. Magnetic negative selection was used to enrich CD4+ T cells, after which naive cells were positively selected on CD45RA and the negative fraction became the memory subset. Blood was collected by leukapheresis, and PBMCs were isolated by Ficoll-Histopaque density gradient centrifugation and then cryopreserved in liquid nitrogen vapor phase. Purity and quantity of every magnetically sorted T cell population were checked by analytical flow cytometry. Genomic DNA was isolated from every sorted fraction and measured by UV absorbance on a Nanodrop 2000c. The sequence was collected from a young man in good health. Material for sequencing was naive CD4+ T cells sorted from blood. In light of the paper, this sample's cell subset or site label describes: CD45RA+ positively selected.

The CDR3 is CASSERTGGNYGYTF. Here is the DNA: TGTGCCAGCAGCGAACGGACAGGGGGCAACTATGGCTACACCTTC. The V and J segments used are TRBV7-2 and TRBJ1-2; a stretch of 11 junction bases matches TRBD1. Taken from the germline V gene, the CDR1 and CDR2 loops are SGHTA and FQGNSA. The CDR3 measures 15 amino acids from cysteine to phenylalanine. The read is trimmed to its CDR3 DNA, 45 bases read in frame from base 1. V and J are trimmed by 5 bases and 2 bases, and the gene matches miss 4 bases of the junction.